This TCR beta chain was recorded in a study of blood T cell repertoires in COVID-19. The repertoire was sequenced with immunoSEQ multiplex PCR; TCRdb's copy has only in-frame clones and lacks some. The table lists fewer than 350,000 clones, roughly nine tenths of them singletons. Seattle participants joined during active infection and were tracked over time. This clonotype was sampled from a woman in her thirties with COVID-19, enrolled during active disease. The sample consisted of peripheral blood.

The CDR3, as DNA: TGCGCCAGCAGCCCTCGGGACAGTGAGAACACTGAAGCTTTCTTT. It codes for CASSPRDSENTEAFF. V usage is TRBV4-1 and J usage is TRBJ1-1; 7 bases line up with TRBD1. Germline CDR1 is MGHRA and CDR2 is YSYEKL. Trimming cost V 4 bases and J 1 base; bases outside gene matches: 6. CDR3 size: 15 residues.